Following are 12 T cell receptor beta chains from one sample sequenced in a study of T cells in Graves' hyperthyroidism and ophthalmopathy (dated by TCRdb to 2018 to 2020). The receptor library was made with multiplex PCR. Sequencing was performed on an Illumina HiSeq 2000. The TCR beta CDR3 regions were amplified from the RNA transcripts. For the first round of RT-PCR on the TCR CDR3, the HTBI primer set was used together with the Qiagen OneStep RT-PCR kit. TCRdb cleaned the public reads at Q25 with fastp, built clones with MiXCR and kept in-frame beta chains. A single entry per CDR3 protein holds the most common genes and DNA from its merged rows. This sample holds tens of thousands of distinct CDR3 sequences; roughly 50% were observed only once. The ten largest clonotypes hold 2.5% to 3.5% of the sample. Input material: blood. Receptors originate from a woman aged 60 to 75 with Graves' ophthalmopathy.

This clonotype was detected ten times or more. This chain joins TRBV19 and TRBJ2-1; no clear D gene. The CDR3 totals 15 residues. V lost 3 bases to trimming and J lost 8 bases, with 17 bases between them. Per germline, CDR1 LNHDA and CDR2 SQIVND (reference sequence). The CDR3 nucleotides are TGTGCCAGTAGTATCTCTAGAATGTACGACGATGAGCAGTTCTTC. Protein sequence: CASSISRMYDDEQFF.

A few counts support this clonotype. V usage is TRBV20-1 and J usage is TRBJ1-1, with TRBD1 matching 8 bases. Germline lookup yields CDR1 DFQATT and CDR2 SNEGSKA (reference sequence). There are 15 residues in the CDR3. J gave up 4 bases and V 6 bases, and 13 bases lay outside the gene matches. In nucleotides, the CDR3 is TGCAGTGCAAGACCAATGGACAGGGCAGGCACTGAAGCTTTCTTT. Protein sequence: CSARPMDRAGTEAFF.

This clonotype was seen repeatedly, ten times or more. V usage is TRBV4-3 and J usage is TRBJ1-1; D is possibly TRBD1 (5 bases). CDR1 and CDR2 from the germline V gene are LGHNA and YSLEER. V was cut by 0 bases and J by 11 bases, with 13 bases left in between. The CDR3 is made up of 13 amino acids. In DNA form, the CDR3 reads TGCGCCAGCAGCCAAGATGTCGGACAAATGGCTTTCTTT. Translation gives CASSQDVGQMAFF.

The chain combines TRBV7-2 with TRBJ1-1, with 7 nucleotides matching TRBD1. The CDR3 extends over 19 amino acids. The junction had 14 bases not matched to a gene; V was cut back by 1 base and J by 0 bases. Germline V gene lookup returns CDR1 SGHTA and CDR2 FQGNSA. The CDR3 loop is CASSLEGGTAPYLNTEAFF. The CDR3 bases are TGTGCCAGCAGCTTAGAGGGAGGGACAGCTCCCTACCTGAACACTGAAGCTTTCTTT. The full variable domain, its missing parts supplied by reference TRBV7-2 and TRBJ1-1, is GAGVSQSPSNKVTEKGKDVELRCDPISGHTALYWYRQSLGQGLEFLIYFQGNSAPDKSGLPSDRFSAERTGGSVSTLTIQRTQQEDSAVYLCASSLEGGTAPYLNTEAFFGQGTRLTVV.

The chain uses TRBV7-2 and TRBJ1-1, with 12 bases that match TRBD1. This CDR3 spans 16 amino acids. The V segment lost 5 bases and the J segment 2 bases; nucleotides outside the gene matches: 6. Germline V gene sequence: CDR1 SGHTA, CDR2 FQGNSA. CDR3 in DNA: TGTGCCAGCAGCCCGGGGACAGGGGGCTCTAACACTGAAGCTTTCTTT. Residues: CASSPGTGGSNTEAFF.

To note about this clonotype: One end of the junction fails to match germline, which may point to a read error. J is TRBJ1-2 and V is TRBV6-6; D uncertain. Germline V CDR1 and CDR2: MNHNY, SVGAGI (reference sequence). CDR3 size: 12 residues. The CDR3 loop reads CASTTRSLGYTF. In nucleotides, the CDR3 is TGCGCCAGCACCACCCGGTCCTTAGGCTACACCTTC.

The chain carries TRBV20-1 and TRBJ1-1; D gene ambiguous. The germline gives CDR1 DFQATT, CDR2 SNEGSKA (reference sequence). The CDR3 loop spans 12 amino acids. V shed 4 bases and J shed 5 bases, with 11 bases lying between them. The CDR3 spells CSATGSNTEAFF. The CDR3 nucleotides read TGCAGTGCTACGGGGTCAAATACTGAAGCTTTCTTT.

This clonotype is categorized as medium-sized. The chain recombines TRBV29-1 with TRBJ2-7, with 10 bases matching TRBD1. CDR1 and CDR2 (germline): SQVTM, ANQGSEA. Trimming removed 7 bases from V and 6 bases from J; junction bases left unmatched: 6. This CDR3 has 12 residues. This chain's CDR3 is CSARQGAREQYF. CDR3 sequence (DNA): TGCAGCGCTCGACAGGGGGCGCGCGAGCAGTACTTC.

The sample holds many counts of this clonotype. The J gene is TRBJ2-5, the V gene TRBV7-9; D is possibly TRBD1 or TRBD2 (5 bases each). Germline CDR1 SEHNR, CDR2 FQNEAQ (reference sequence). The V end lost 2 bases, the J end lost 7 bases, and 17 bases lay between the germline ends. CDR3 length: 15 residues. Here the CDR3 reads CASSLKLSWGWTQYF. The CDR3 DNA reads as TGTGCCAGCAGCTTAAAATTGTCTTGGGGGTGGACCCAGTACTTC.

This sequence joins TRBV20-1 and TRBJ2-7; 7 bases are shared with TRBD1. Trimming took 0 bases from V and 3 from J; bases not matched to a gene: 2. Germline-derived CDR1 and CDR2 are DFQATT and SNEGSKA (reference sequence). The CDR3 runs to 13 residues. The CDR3 sequence is CSAREGTDYEQYF. CDR3 nucleotide sequence: TGCAGTGCTAGAGAGGGGACAGACTACGAGCAGTACTTC.

V usage is TRBV20-1 and J usage is TRBJ2-3, with 12 bases that match TRBD2. Trimming cost V 4 bases and J 11 bases; bases outside gene matches: 19. The CDR3 loop spans 17 amino acids. Germline CDR1 reads DFQATT; CDR2 reads SNEGSKA (reference sequence). The CDR3 loop reads CSATWTSGAELGNEQYF. CDR3 DNA: TGCAGTGCTACCTGGACTAGCGGGGCGGAGCTTGGGAATGAGCAGTATTTT.

The V and J genes are TRBV6-1 and TRBJ2-7; a possible D gene is TRBD1 (5 bases). The germline V gene encodes CDR1 MNHNS and CDR2 SASEGT. The length of the CDR3 is 14 residues. Trimming cost V 5 bases and J 2 bases, with 13 bases left between them. The CDR3 is CASSIQGRTYEQYV. CDR3 sequence (DNA): TGTGCCAGCAGTATCCAGGGTAGGACCTACGAGCAGTACGTC.